A single sample gave rise to the 30 T cell receptor beta chains below, sequenced in a study of shared clonotypes between healthy human individuals. Only in-frame clones appear in the TCRdb table, and some are missing; sequencing was by immunoSEQ multiplex PCR. Among about 1.5 million clones listed, roughly 96% were seen once. Source material: naive CD4+ T cells sorted from blood. Described subset: CD45RA+ positively selected. The receptor source for this set is a man aged 25-45 years in good health.

The chain has TRBV18 and TRBJ2-3; D ambiguous. The CDR3 is 14 residues long. V lost 0 bases to trimming and J lost 2 bases, with 6 bases between them. CDR1 KGHSH and CDR2 LQKENI come from the germline V gene. The DNA of the CDR3 is TGTGCCAGCTCACCACCCTCCCACACAGATACGCAGTATTTT. Translation: CASSPPSHTDTQYF. Variable domain in full (rest from reference TRBV18 and TRBJ2-3): NAGVMQNPRHLVRRRGQEARLRCSPMKGHSHVYWYRQLPEEGLKFMVYLQKENIIDESGMPKERFSAEFPKEGPSILRIQQVVRGDSAAYFCASSPPSHTDTQYFGPGTRLTVL.

CDR3 in DNA: TGTGCCAGCAGTCAAGGACCGAGACAGGGTAACACAGATACGCAGTATTTT. It codes for CASSQGPRQGNTDTQYF. The chain combines TRBV5-6 with TRBJ2-3; 7 positions agree with TRBD1. V dropped 5 bases and J dropped 2; count of bases not matched to a gene: 14. This CDR3 is 17 amino acids long. Germline CDR1 reads SGHDT; CDR2 reads YYEEEE.

DNA of the CDR3: TGTGCCAGCAGCTTAGAAAGGGGTAGTGGCTACACCTTC. It specifies CASSLERGSGYTF. The gene calls are TRBV11-2 and TRBJ1-2; TRBD1 is a possible D gene (5 bases). Trimming pared 0 bases from V and 7 bases from J, leaving 9 bases between. Germline loops: CDR1 SGHAT, CDR2 FQNNGV. The CDR3 totals 13 residues.

On this clone itself: This specimen includes other DNA sequences encoding the same CDR3. The chain recombines TRBV6-5 with TRBJ2-3; D unclear. From germline, CDR1 is MNHEY and CDR2 SVGAGI. Trimming removed 1 base at V and 5 bases at J, with 1 base between. This CDR3 has 11 residues. The CDR3 coding sequence is TGTGCCAGCAGTTACTTAGATACGCAGTATTTT. This translates into CASSYLDTQYF.

Comment on this clone: At one boundary the junction diverges from the germline segment, which might be a read error. The V gene is TRBV4-1, the J gene TRBJ2-7; 12 bases fit TRBD1. This CDR3 spans 15 amino acids. Germline lookup yields CDR1 MGHRA and CDR2 YSYEKL. DNA of the CDR3: TGCGCCAGCAGCCAAGAGGGACAGGGGGCCTATGAGCAGTACTTC. Its protein product is CASSQEGQGAYEQYF.

V is TRBV7-9 and J is TRBJ1-4; unclear D gene. The CDR3 runs 15 residues. V was trimmed by 0 bases and J by 8 bases, leaving 13 bases between them. CDR1 and CDR2 (germline): SEHNR, FQNEAQ (reference sequence). The CDR3 spells CASSLALQSAEKLFF. CDR3 nucleotide sequence: TGTGCCAGCAGCTTAGCGCTACAGTCCGCCGAAAAACTGTTTTTT. Drawing the rest from reference TRBV7-9 and TRBJ1-4, the complete variable domain is DTGVSQNPRHKITKRGQNVTFRCDPISEHNRLYWYRQTLGQGPEFLTYFQNEAQLEKSRLLSDRFSAERPKGSFSTLEIQRTEQGDSAMYLCASSLALQSAEKLFFGSGTQLSVL.

This clone has only one observation. The chain combines TRBV5-1 with TRBJ2-3, with 8 bases identical to TRBD1. The trim removed 1 base at V and 6 bases at J, leaving 4 bases unmatched. CDR1 SGHRS and CDR2 YFSETQ come from the germline V gene. The CDR3 is made up of 14 amino acids. The CDR3 DNA sequence: TGCGCCAGCAGCTTGCTTCAGGGGGCGGATACGCAGTATTTT. Its translation: CASSLLQGADTQYF.

The V gene is TRBV6-5, the J gene TRBJ2-7; either TRBD1 or TRBD2 may supply D (5 bases each). The CDR3 has 14 amino acids. Germline V gene data show CDR1 as MNHEY and CDR2 as SVGAGI. V was trimmed by 5 bases and J by 3 bases, leaving 14 bases between them. The DNA for the CDR3 is TGTGCCAGCAGTGAGGGGTATGAGGTCTACGAGCAGTACTTC. Protein sequence: CASSEGYEVYEQYF.

The chain combines TRBV7-9 with TRBJ2-7, with TRBD2 identical over 11 bases. The CDR3 has 16 residues. CDR1 and CDR2 (germline): SEHNR, FQNEAQ (reference sequence). The CDR3 nucleotides are TGTGCAATCACCCCCCTACTAGCGGGAGCTCCCTACGAGCAGTACTTC. It codes for CAITPLLAGAPYEQYF.

The chain employs TRBV21-1 and TRBJ2-7; the table's D gene call, TRBD1, was not cross checked with the DNA. TRBV21-1 is given as a pseudogene. This CDR3 is 14 amino acids long. In nucleotides, the CDR3 is TGTGCCAGCAGCCCACGGACAGGTGATGACGAGCAGTACTTC. Amino acid sequence: CASSPRTGDDEQYF.

The V and J genes are TRBV27 and TRBJ2-5, with D tentatively TRBD2 (6 bases). The CDR3 spans 16 residues. Trimming removed 0 bases from V and 5 bases from J, with 16 bases in between. Germline V gene lookup returns CDR1 MNHEY and CDR2 SMNVEV (reference sequence). The DNA for the CDR3 is TGTGCCAGCAGTTTATCCAGTCATGTGGGACTTGAGACCCAGTACTTC. Encoded protein: CASSLSSHVGLETQYF.

This clone has only one observation. The chain couples TRBV5-5 to TRBJ1-1; 10 positions agree with TRBD1. V shed 3 bases, J shed 5 bases, and the junction held 7 bases outside the gene matches. The CDR3 is 15 amino acids. Germline values: CDR1 SGHKS, CDR2 YYEKEE (reference sequence). For the CDR3, the DNA is TGTGCCAGCAGCTCCCAGGGACAGGGGAGGACTGAAGCTTTCTTT. It specifies CASSSQGQGRTEAFF.

This clone was recorded only once. Additional DNA sequences in this sample encode the identical CDR3. The V call is TRBV9, the J call TRBJ2-7; no clear D. From germline, CDR1 is SGDLS and CDR2 YYNGEE. The V and J ends lost 0 bases and 3 bases respectively, with 13 bases between them. The CDR3 length is 15 residues. CDR3 loop: CASSVAGTRDYEQYF. The CDR3 DNA reads TGTGCCAGCAGCGTAGCGGGCACGAGAGACTACGAGCAGTACTTC.

The chain uses TRBV19 and TRBJ1-5; D remains ambiguous. Germline V gene data show CDR1 as LNHDA and CDR2 as SQIVND (reference sequence). With 7 bases removed from V and 4 bases from J, the gap between germline ends came to 8 bases. CDR3 length: 12 amino acids. CDR3 amino acids: CASKLGNQPQHF. The CDR3 DNA reads TGTGCCAGTAAGTTGGGAAATCAGCCCCAGCATTTT.

The J gene is TRBJ2-3, the V gene TRBV19; 12 positions match TRBD2. The trim removed 2 bases at V and 3 bases at J, leaving 9 bases unmatched. The CDR3 has 18 residues. CDR1 LNHDA and CDR2 SQIVND come from the germline V gene (reference sequence). The CDR3 coding sequence is TGTGCCAGTAGTATATTTCTAGCGGGAGGGATAGGAACAGATACGCAGTATTTT. This encodes CASSIFLAGGIGTDTQYF. Full variable domain (rest looked up from reference TRBV19 and TRBJ2-3): DGGITQSPKYLFRKEGQNVTLSCEQNLNHDAMYWYRQDPGQGLRLIYYSQIVNDFQKGDIAEGYSVSREKKESFPLTVTSAQKNPTAFYLCASSIFLAGGIGTDTQYFGPGTRLTVL.

The CDR3 nucleotides are TGTGCCAGCAGCGCCCGGTTGGGGATGGCTGAGCAGTTCTTC. This sequence encodes CASSARLGMAEQFF. This chain connects TRBV7-9 to TRBJ2-1; D is undetermined. Trimming left V 5 bases short and J 9 bases short, with 17 bases between. This CDR3 spans 14 amino acids. Germline CDR1 and CDR2: SEHNR and FQNEAQ (reference sequence).

This chain joins TRBV5-6 and TRBJ1-4, with D hard to call. There are 14 residues in the CDR3. Trimming shortened V by 5 bases and J by 4 bases, and 12 bases separated the two germline ends. Germline lookup yields CDR1 SGHDT and CDR2 YYEEEE. The CDR3 region has the DNA TGTGCCAGCAGTATGGCCAGTTTTAATGAAAAACTGTTTTTT. Translated: CASSMASFNEKLFF.

A note on this clone: The identical CDR3 is also encoded by other nucleotide sequences in the sample. V is TRBV2 and J is TRBJ2-7; a weak D match, TRBD2 (6 bases). The CDR3 length is 11 residues. Germline CDR1 and CDR2: SNHLY and FYNNEI. Trimming removed 7 bases from V and 3 bases from J, with 7 bases in between. CDR3 sequence reads: CASTRGYEQYF. The CDR3 DNA sequence: TGTGCCAGCACGCGGGGCTACGAGCAGTACTTC.

The J gene is TRBJ2-5, the V gene TRBV6-5; D not resolved. Trimming removed 4 bases at V and 5 bases at J, with 11 bases between. Germline CDR1 MNHEY, CDR2 SVGAGI. CDR3 length: 13 amino acids. CDR3 residues: CASSSRLLETQYF. The CDR3 nucleotides read TGTGCCAGCAGTTCTAGGCTGTTGGAGACCCAGTACTTC.

The chain carries TRBV4-3 and TRBJ1-5; D uncertain. Trimming removed 4 bases from V and 0 bases from J, with 7 bases in between. The CDR3 has 14 amino acids. Germline values: CDR1 LGHNA, CDR2 YSLEER. CDR3 nucleotides: TGCGCCAGCAGCCCGACAATTAGCAATCAGCCCCAGCATTTT. Translation: CASSPTISNQPQHF.

This clone was observed a single time. This chain joins TRBV5-4 and TRBJ2-1; 13 bases align to TRBD2. The V segment lost 5 bases and the J segment 8 bases; nucleotides outside the gene matches: 4. The CDR3 length is 14 residues. CDR1 is SGHNT and CDR2 is YYREEE in the germline V gene (reference sequence). The CDR3 sequence: CASRLGLAGDEQFF. For the CDR3, the DNA is TGTGCCAGCAGGCTAGGACTAGCGGGGGATGAGCAGTTCTTC.

This clone was detected once. The same CDR3 also results from other DNA sequences found in this sample. J is TRBJ2-3 and V is TRBV6-5, with D uncertain. Germline CDR1 is MNHEY and CDR2 is SVGAGI. The CDR3 totals 11 residues. V was cut by 6 bases and J by 0 bases, with 1 base left in between. The CDR3 bases are TGTGCCAGCAGGAGCACAGATACGCAGTATTTT. Translating it yields CASRSTDTQYF.

The CDR3 here is CSGQGDRGYSETQYF. The CDR3 region has the DNA TGCAGCGGCCAGGGAGACAGGGGATACTCAGAGACCCAGTACTTC. The rearrangement joins TRBV29-1 to TRBJ2-5; 8 bases align to TRBD1. V was clipped by 7 bases and J by 4 bases; unmatched bases: 14. Germline V gene sequence: CDR1 SQVTM, CDR2 ANQGSEA. This CDR3 region has 15 residues.

The count of this clone is one. V and J are TRBV10-3 and TRBJ2-3, with D uncertain. This CDR3 is 14 amino acids long. Trimming took 2 bases from V and 6 from J, leaving 12 bases between them. Germline values: CDR1 ENHRY, CDR2 SYGVKD. CDR3 bases: TGTGCCATCAGTGAGGGTGCCGTTGGGGATACGCAGTATTTT. Amino acids: CAISEGAVGDTQYF.

V is TRBV6-1 and J is TRBJ1-2; tentative D call: TRBD1 (5 bases). Trimming took off 7 bases at V and 8 bases at J, with 17 bases between the two ends. There are 13 residues in the CDR3. Germline values: CDR1 MNHNS, CDR2 SASEGT. Here the CDR3 DNA reads TGTGCCAGCACCCTTGACAGCCCCCGGGGCTACACCTTC. Translation gives CASTLDSPRGYTF.

This clone was counted between two and nine times. The chain combines TRBV11-2 with TRBJ2-7, with D unclear. The length of the CDR3 is 15 residues. Germline V gene sequence: CDR1 SGHAT, CDR2 FQNNGV. Trimming removed 0 bases at V and 1 base at J, with 10 bases between. The CDR3 reads CASSLDPTGSYEQYF. Written as DNA, the CDR3 is TGTGCCAGCAGCTTAGATCCTACGGGTTCCTACGAGCAGTACTTC.

Only a few counts were recorded for this clone. This sequence joins TRBV7-6 and TRBJ2-3; D remains ambiguous. The germline V gene encodes CDR1 SGHVS and CDR2 FNYEAQ. There are 14 residues in the CDR3. Between the trimmed V and J ends, which lost 3 bases and 0 bases, there was a span of 7 bases. In DNA, the CDR3 is TGTGCCAGCAGCTTCCCGTACAGCACAGATACGCAGTATTTT. Amino acids: CASSFPYSTDTQYF.

The chain carries TRBV5-6 and TRBJ2-5; 8 nucleotides line up with TRBD1. CDR1 and CDR2 from the germline V gene are SGHDT and YYEEEE. This CDR3 spans 13 amino acids. Trimming took 4 bases from V and 5 from J; bases not matched to a gene: 4. CDR3 protein: CASSGTGRETQYF. In DNA, the CDR3 is TGTGCCAGCAGCGGGACAGGTCGGGAGACCCAGTACTTC.

In its sample, this clone was seen once. The gene calls are TRBV11-2 and TRBJ2-1, with 7 bases matching TRBD2. The CDR3 is made up of 16 amino acids. CDR1 and CDR2 from the germline V gene are SGHAT and FQNNGV. The V and J ends lost 2 bases and 7 bases, in that order; junction bases with no gene match: 11. The CDR3 sequence: CASSLRVGEGRNEQFF. DNA of the CDR3: TGTGCCAGCAGCTTACGGGTGGGGGAGGGCCGAAATGAGCAGTTCTTC.

The chain uses TRBV28 and TRBJ2-7; D perhaps matches TRBD2 (6 bases). Germline V gene sequence: CDR1 MDHEN, CDR2 SYDVKM. V was cut by 2 bases and J by 2 bases, with 10 bases left in between. This CDR3 spans 14 amino acids. The CDR3 spells CASSLIAGPYEQYF. In DNA, the CDR3 is TGTGCCAGCAGTTTAATCGCGGGGCCCTACGAGCAGTACTTC.